These T cell receptor beta chains were read from a single sample in a study of shared clonotypes between healthy human individuals. Only in-frame clones appear in the TCRdb table, and some are missing; sequencing was by immunoSEQ multiplex PCR. The table lists about 600,000 clones, over 95% of them singletons. The sequenced sample was naive CD8+ T cells sorted from blood. The receptors stem from a woman between 25 and 40 years old in good health. The CDR3 runs from the conserved cysteine through the conserved F or W. The order of the fields is V gene, clone size, J gene, D gene, CDR3 DNA, CDR3 protein. A D gene is named only where the DNA matches it firmly. The size of a clone is reported for some rows only, either as once, few or many, or as a class for expanded clones.

V gene: TRBV11-2
clone size: .
J gene: TRBJ1-3
D gene: .
CDR3 DNA: TGTGCCAGCAGCTTTCAGGGGAACCCAAGAAACACCATATATTTT
CDR3 protein: CASSFQGNPRNTIYF

V gene: TRBV7-9
clone size: .
J gene: TRBJ2-7
D gene: TRBD1
CDR3 DNA: TGTGCCAGCAGCTTAGGGGCAGGGGGCAAGTACGAGCAGTACTTC
CDR3 protein: CASSLGAGGKYEQYF

V gene: TRBV9
clone size: .
J gene: TRBJ1-3
D gene: TRBD1
CDR3 DNA: TGTGCCAGCAGCGTAGGACAGGGCGCTGGAAACACCATATATTTT
CDR3 protein: CASSVGQGAGNTIYF

V gene: TRBV28
clone size: once
J gene: TRBJ2-7
D gene: TRBD2
CDR3 DNA: TGTGCCAGTATGGAACTAGCGGGGGGATTACTCTACGAGCAGTACTTC
CDR3 protein: CASMELAGGLLYEQYF

V gene: TRBV7-9
clone size: .
J gene: TRBJ2-2
D gene: .
CDR3 DNA: TGTGCCAGCAGCTTGCAGCGCAACACCGGGGAGCTGTTTTTT
CDR3 protein: CASSLQRNTGELFF

V gene: TRBV2
clone size: .
J gene: TRBJ1-1
D gene: .
CDR3 DNA: TGTGCCAGCCGCACTGAAGCTTTCTTT
CDR3 protein: CASRTEAFF

V gene: TRBV9
clone size: once
J gene: TRBJ2-3
D gene: .
CDR3 DNA: TGTGCCAGCAGCGTAACGGGAGTGACAGATACGCAGTATTTT
CDR3 protein: CASSVTGVTDTQYF

V gene: TRBV14
clone size: .
J gene: TRBJ2-7
D gene: .
CDR3 DNA: TGTGCCAGCAGCCCGCGGGACAGCCTTCCTTATAGGTACGAGCAGTACTTC
CDR3 protein: CASSPRDSLPYRYEQYF

V gene: TRBV7-9
clone size: .
J gene: TRBJ2-6
D gene: TRBD1
CDR3 DNA: TGTGCCAGCAGCCTTGGGACAGCCTCTGGGGCCAACGTCCTGACTTTC
CDR3 protein: CASSLGTASGANVLTF

V gene: TRBV28
clone size: .
J gene: TRBJ2-7
D gene: TRBD1
CDR3 DNA: TGTGCCAGCCAGGGACAGGGGGCCTACGAGCAGTACTTC
CDR3 protein: CASQGQGAYEQYF

V gene: TRBV10-3
clone size: .
J gene: TRBJ2-3
D gene: .
CDR3 DNA: TGTGCCACTCGATGGGAAAAGGACTTTTACACAGATACGCAGTATTTT
CDR3 protein: CATRWEKDFYTDTQYF

V gene: TRBV6-5
clone size: .
J gene: TRBJ1-1
D gene: .
CDR3 DNA: TGTGCCAGCAGACCAGTACAGAACACTGAAGCTTTCTTT
CDR3 protein: CASRPVQNTEAFF

V gene: TRBV7-3
clone size: .
J gene: TRBJ2-1
D gene: TRBD2
CDR3 DNA: TGTGCCAGCAGCTTAAGGAGCGGGACCTACAATGAGCAGTTCTTC
CDR3 protein: CASSLRSGTYNEQFF

V gene: TRBV28
clone size: .
J gene: TRBJ1-1
D gene: TRBD1
CDR3 DNA: TGTGCCAGCAGTTTTGAGACAGGGTTCCCATCCACTGAAGCTTTCTTT
CDR3 protein: CASSFETGFPSTEAFF

V gene: TRBV6-1
clone size: .
J gene: TRBJ1-5
D gene: .
CDR3 DNA: TGTGCCAGCAGTGAATCTCTGGACAGACTGCATCAGCCCCAGCATTTT
CDR3 protein: CASSESLDRLHQPQHF

V gene: TRBV4-1
clone size: once
J gene: TRBJ1-5
D gene: .
CDR3 DNA: TGCGCCAGCAGCCAAGAAAGTTCGGGGCAGCCCCAGCATTTT
CDR3 protein: CASSQESSGQPQHF

V gene: TRBV5-1
clone size: once
J gene: TRBJ2-1
D gene: .
CDR3 DNA: TGCGCCAGCAGAGAGGACAGTTACAATGAGCAGTTCTTC
CDR3 protein: CASREDSYNEQFF

V gene: TRBV2
clone size: .
J gene: TRBJ2-3
D gene: .
CDR3 DNA: TGTGCCAGCAGTGAAGGGGGCACCCTCACAGATACGCAGTATTTT
CDR3 protein: CASSEGGTLTDTQYF

V gene: TRBV10-1
clone size: .
J gene: TRBJ2-7
D gene: .
CDR3 DNA: TGCGCCAGCAGTGACGGTGGTCGCGAGCAGTACTTC
CDR3 protein: CASSDGGREQYF

V gene: TRBV5-6
clone size: .
J gene: TRBJ2-7
D gene: .
CDR3 DNA: TGTGCCAGCAGCTTGGCGCGGGACGAGCAGTACTTC
CDR3 protein: CASSLARDEQYF

V gene: TRBV7-9
clone size: .
J gene: TRBJ2-7
D gene: TRBD2
CDR3 DNA: TGTGCCAGCAGCTTACTAGCGGGAGGAGGTTACGAGCAGTACTTC
CDR3 protein: CASSLLAGGGYEQYF

V gene: TRBV30
clone size: .
J gene: TRBJ2-1
D gene: .
CDR3 DNA: TGTGCCTGGAGTGGTAACAATGAGCAGTTCTTC
CDR3 protein: CAWSGNNEQFF

V gene: TRBV13
clone size: .
J gene: TRBJ2-1
D gene: .
CDR3 DNA: TGTGCCAGCAGTCCGCGGCCGTCGCGCAATGAGCAGTTCTTC
CDR3 protein: CASSPRPSRNEQFF

V gene: TRBV5-5
clone size: .
J gene: TRBJ2-7
D gene: .
CDR3 DNA: TGTGCCAGCAGTTACCAGGGACGGACCTACGAGCAGTACTTC
CDR3 protein: CASSYQGRTYEQYF

V gene: TRBV6-1
clone size: .
J gene: TRBJ1-4
D gene: TRBD1
CDR3 DNA: TGTGCCAGCAGAGTCAGGGGGCATGAAAAACTGTTTTTT
CDR3 protein: CASRVRGHEKLFF

V gene: TRBV4-1
clone size: .
J gene: TRBJ2-5
D gene: .
CDR3 DNA: TGCGCCAGCAGTCAAAACCCCGGGGCCCAGGAAGAGACCCAGTACTTC
CDR3 protein: CASSQNPGAQEETQYF

V gene: TRBV11-2
clone size: once
J gene: TRBJ2-7
D gene: TRBD1
CDR3 DNA: TGTGCCAGCAGCTTAGCCCCCCGGACAGGGTACTACGGGCAGTACTTC
CDR3 protein: CASSLAPRTGYYGQYF

V gene: TRBV29-1
clone size: .
J gene: TRBJ1-1
D gene: .
CDR3 DNA: TGCAGCGTTGAAGATCAACAGGTGAACACTGAAGCTTTCTTT
CDR3 protein: CSVEDQQVNTEAFF

V gene: TRBV27
clone size: .
J gene: TRBJ1-1
D gene: TRBD1
CDR3 DNA: TGTGCCAGCAGTGGGACAGTCAAGACCACTGAAGCTTTCTTT
CDR3 protein: CASSGTVKTTEAFF

V gene: TRBV2
clone size: once
J gene: TRBJ1-1
D gene: TRBD1
CDR3 DNA: TGTGCCAGCAGTGAAGCGCTTCGGGGAGGGGGCATTTTTAACACTGAAGCTTTCTTT
CDR3 protein: CASSEALRGGGIFNTEAFF

V gene: TRBV2
clone size: .
J gene: TRBJ2-1
D gene: TRBD1
CDR3 DNA: TGTGCCAGCAGTGAGACTCGCGGGACAGGCTACAATGAGCAGTTCTTC
CDR3 protein: CASSETRGTGYNEQFF

V gene: TRBV5-4
clone size: .
J gene: TRBJ2-5
D gene: .
CDR3 DNA: TGTGCCAGCAGCTCCCCCCCCAAAGAGACCCAGTACTTC
CDR3 protein: CASSSPPKETQYF

V gene: TRBV6-5
clone size: .
J gene: TRBJ2-7
D gene: .
CDR3 DNA: TGTGCCAGCAGTTACGGCGGGTTGAGCTCCTACGAGCAGTACTTC
CDR3 protein: CASSYGGLSSYEQYF

V gene: TRBV19
clone size: .
J gene: TRBJ2-7
D gene: TRBD2
CDR3 DNA: TGTGCCAGTAGTATATCGGGACTAGAGCAGTACTTC
CDR3 protein: CASSISGLEQYF

V gene: TRBV29-1
clone size: .
J gene: TRBJ2-7
D gene: .
CDR3 DNA: TGCAGCGTTGAATTGAGGGATTCCTACGAGCAGTACTTC
CDR3 protein: CSVELRDSYEQYF

V gene: TRBV2
clone size: .
J gene: TRBJ2-1
D gene: .
CDR3 DNA: TGTGCCAGCAAAAGATCCTTTGGCGGGACAGACATCAATGAGCAGTTCTTC
CDR3 protein: CASKRSFGGTDINEQFF

V gene: TRBV7-2
clone size: .
J gene: TRBJ1-5
D gene: .
CDR3 DNA: TGTGCCAGCAGCTTAGCTGGAGCTCCGGAGCCCCAGCATTTT
CDR3 protein: CASSLAGAPEPQHF

V gene: TRBV2
clone size: few
J gene: TRBJ1-5
D gene: .
CDR3 DNA: TGTGCCAGCAGTGAAAATATGGGGTATCGCAATCAGCCCCAGCATTTT
CDR3 protein: CASSENMGYRNQPQHF

V gene: TRBV4-1
clone size: few
J gene: TRBJ2-7
D gene: TRBD2
CDR3 DNA: TGCGCCAGCAGCCAAGTGTCTAGCGGGAGTAACTACGAGCAGTACTTC
CDR3 protein: CASSQVSSGSNYEQYF

V gene: TRBV29-1
clone size: .
J gene: TRBJ2-1
D gene: TRBD2
CDR3 DNA: TGCAGCGTTGAAGGAGGTGGGAGGGCGGATGAGCAGTTCTTC
CDR3 protein: CSVEGGGRADEQFF

V gene: TRBV7-9
clone size: .
J gene: TRBJ1-1
D gene: .
CDR3 DNA: TGTGCCAGCTCCCTCTCTTCTAGGGGAGCTTTCTTT
CDR3 protein: CASSLSSRGAFF

V gene: TRBV19
clone size: .
J gene: TRBJ2-1
D gene: .
CDR3 DNA: TGTGCCAGTAGTAGGAGTAGCAGCAATGAGCAGTTCTTC
CDR3 protein: CASSRSSSNEQFF

V gene: TRBV7-6
clone size: .
J gene: TRBJ2-1
D gene: TRBD2
CDR3 DNA: TGTGCCAGCAGCTCGGAACGGGAGGGCGATGAGCAGTTCTTC
CDR3 protein: CASSSEREGDEQFF

V gene: TRBV2
clone size: .
J gene: TRBJ2-7
D gene: TRBD2
CDR3 DNA: TGTGCCAGCAGACTAGCGGGAGAGGACTACGAGCAGTACTTC
CDR3 protein: CASRLAGEDYEQYF

V gene: TRBV2
clone size: .
J gene: TRBJ2-1
D gene: .
CDR3 DNA: TGTGCCAGCAGCGCCGGCGGGGAGGACAATGAGCAGTTCTTC
CDR3 protein: CASSAGGEDNEQFF

V gene: TRBV5-8
clone size: .
J gene: TRBJ2-7
D gene: .
CDR3 DNA: TGTGCCAGCAGCTTCCGGTACGAGCAGTACTTC
CDR3 protein: CASSFRYEQYF